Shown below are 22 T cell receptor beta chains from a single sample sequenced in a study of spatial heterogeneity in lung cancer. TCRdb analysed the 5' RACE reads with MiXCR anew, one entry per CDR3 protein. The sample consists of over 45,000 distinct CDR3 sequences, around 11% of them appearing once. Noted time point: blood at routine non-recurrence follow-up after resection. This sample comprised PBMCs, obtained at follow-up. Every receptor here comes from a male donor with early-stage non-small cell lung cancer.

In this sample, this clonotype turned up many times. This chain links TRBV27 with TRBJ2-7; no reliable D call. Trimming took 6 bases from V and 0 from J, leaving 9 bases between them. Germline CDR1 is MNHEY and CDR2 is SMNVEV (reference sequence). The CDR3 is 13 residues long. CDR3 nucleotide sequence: TGTGCCAGCAGAGAAACCCTCTCCTACGAGCAGTACTTC. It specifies CASRETLSYEQYF.

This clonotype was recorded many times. The CDR3 loop is CASSLREGNTEAFF. The CDR3 region has the DNA TGTGCCAGCAGTTTGAGGGAGGGGAACACTGAAGCTTTCTTT. The V and J genes are TRBV27 and TRBJ1-1; D is undetermined. Trimming left V 3 bases short and J 1 base short, with 9 bases between. The CDR3 contains 14 residues. From germline, CDR1 is MNHEY and CDR2 SMNVEV (reference sequence).

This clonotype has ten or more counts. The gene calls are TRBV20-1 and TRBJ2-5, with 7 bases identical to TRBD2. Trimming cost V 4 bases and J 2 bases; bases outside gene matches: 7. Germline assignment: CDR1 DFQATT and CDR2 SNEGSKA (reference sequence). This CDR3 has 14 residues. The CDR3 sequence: CSATRGTMQETQYF. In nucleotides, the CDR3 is TGCAGTGCTACGCGGGGGACCATGCAAGAGACCCAGTACTTC.

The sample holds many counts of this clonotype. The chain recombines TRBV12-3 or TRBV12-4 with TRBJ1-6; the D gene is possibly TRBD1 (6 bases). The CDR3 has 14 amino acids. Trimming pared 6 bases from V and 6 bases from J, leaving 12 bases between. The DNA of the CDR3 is TGTGCCAGCAGCTCCTCGGGGGCTAATTCACCCCTCCACTTT. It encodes CASSSSGANSPLHF.

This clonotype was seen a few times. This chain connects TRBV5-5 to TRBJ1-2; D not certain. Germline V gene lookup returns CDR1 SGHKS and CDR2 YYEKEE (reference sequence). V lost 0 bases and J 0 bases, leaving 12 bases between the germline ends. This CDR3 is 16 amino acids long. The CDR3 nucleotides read TGTGCCAGCAGCTTGGCTCCGAACCCAGCTAACTATGGCTACACCTTC. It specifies CASSLAPNPANYGYTF.

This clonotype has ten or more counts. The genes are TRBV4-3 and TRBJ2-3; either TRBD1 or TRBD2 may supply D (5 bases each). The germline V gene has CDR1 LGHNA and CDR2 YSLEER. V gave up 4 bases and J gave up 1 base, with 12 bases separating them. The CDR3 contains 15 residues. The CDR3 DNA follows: TGCGCCAGCAGCCGGACGGGACGCGGCACAGATACGCAGTATTTT. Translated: CASSRTGRGTDTQYF.

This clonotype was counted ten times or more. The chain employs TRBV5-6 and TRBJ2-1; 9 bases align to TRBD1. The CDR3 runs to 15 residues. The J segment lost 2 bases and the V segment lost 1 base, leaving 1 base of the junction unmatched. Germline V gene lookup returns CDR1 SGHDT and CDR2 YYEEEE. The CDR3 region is CASSLRQGAYNEQFF. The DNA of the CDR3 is TGTGCCAGCAGCTTGAGACAGGGGGCCTACAATGAGCAGTTCTTC.

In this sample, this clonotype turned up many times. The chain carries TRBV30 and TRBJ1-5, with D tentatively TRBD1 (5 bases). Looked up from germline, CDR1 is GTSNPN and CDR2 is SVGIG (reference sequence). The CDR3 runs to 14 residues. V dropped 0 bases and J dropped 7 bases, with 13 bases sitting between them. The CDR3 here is CAWSVRRGFQPQHF. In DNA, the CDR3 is TGTGCCTGGAGTGTACGTAGGGGTTTCCAGCCCCAGCATTTT.

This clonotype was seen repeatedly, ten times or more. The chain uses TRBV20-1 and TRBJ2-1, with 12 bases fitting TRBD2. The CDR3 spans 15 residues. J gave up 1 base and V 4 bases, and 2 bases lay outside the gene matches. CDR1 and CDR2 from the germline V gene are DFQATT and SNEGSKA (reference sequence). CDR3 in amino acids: CSATGTSGSYNEQFF. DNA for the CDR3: TGCAGTGCTACCGGGACTAGCGGGTCCTACAATGAGCAGTTCTTC.

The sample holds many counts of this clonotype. CDR3 loop: CASSQDLKGINYGYTF. The CDR3 coding sequence is TGCGCCAGCAGCCAAGATCTCAAAGGGATAAACTATGGCTACACCTTC. This chain uses TRBV4-3 with TRBJ1-2; no firm D call. Germline values: CDR1 LGHNA, CDR2 YSLEER. V was trimmed by 0 bases and J by 2 bases, leaving 13 bases between them. The CDR3 sequence is 16 residues long.

For the CDR3, the DNA is TGTGCCAGCAGTTACCTCCCGAGTTTCTACGAGCAGTACTTC. Translating gives CASSYLPSFYEQYF. J is TRBJ2-7 and V is TRBV6-2 or TRBV6-3; D uncertain. V shed 2 bases and J shed 3 bases, with 11 bases lying between them. CDR1 MNHEY and CDR2 SVGEGT come from the germline V gene. The CDR3 is 14 residues long.

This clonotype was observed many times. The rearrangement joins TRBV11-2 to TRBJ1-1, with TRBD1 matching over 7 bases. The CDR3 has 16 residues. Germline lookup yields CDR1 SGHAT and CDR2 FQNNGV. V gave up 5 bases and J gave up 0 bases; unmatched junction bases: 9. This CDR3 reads CASSVGQVPMNTEAFF. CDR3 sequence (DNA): TGTGCCAGCAGCGTTGGACAGGTACCCATGAACACTGAAGCTTTCTTT. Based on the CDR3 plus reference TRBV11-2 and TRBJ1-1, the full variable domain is EAGVAQSPRYKIIEKRQSVAFWCNPISGHATLYWYQQILGQGPKLLIQFQNNGVVDDSQLPKDRFSAERLKGVDSTLKIQPAKLEDSAVYLCASSVGQVPMNTEAFFGQGTRLTVV.

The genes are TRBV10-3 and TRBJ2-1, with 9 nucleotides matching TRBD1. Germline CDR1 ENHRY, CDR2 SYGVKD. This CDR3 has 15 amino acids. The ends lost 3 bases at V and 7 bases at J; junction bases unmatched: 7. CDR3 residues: CAISDDRTGENEQFF. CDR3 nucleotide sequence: TGTGCCATCAGTGATGATAGGACAGGGGAGAATGAGCAGTTCTTC.

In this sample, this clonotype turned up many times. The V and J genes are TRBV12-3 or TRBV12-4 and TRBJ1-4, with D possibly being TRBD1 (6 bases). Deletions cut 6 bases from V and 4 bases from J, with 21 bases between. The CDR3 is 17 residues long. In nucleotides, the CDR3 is TGTGCCAGCAGGGAGGGGAACCCAGGGGAGAATAATGAAAAACTGTTTTTT. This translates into CASREGNPGENNEKLFF.

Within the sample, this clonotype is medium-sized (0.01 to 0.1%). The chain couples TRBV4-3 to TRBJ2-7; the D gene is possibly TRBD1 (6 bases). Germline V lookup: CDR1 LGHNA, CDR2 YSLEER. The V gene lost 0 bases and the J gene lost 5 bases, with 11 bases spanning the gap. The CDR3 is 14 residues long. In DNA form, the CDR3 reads TGCGCCAGCAGCCAAGAGTTACAGGGAGACGAGCAGTACTTC. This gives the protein CASSQELQGDEQYF.

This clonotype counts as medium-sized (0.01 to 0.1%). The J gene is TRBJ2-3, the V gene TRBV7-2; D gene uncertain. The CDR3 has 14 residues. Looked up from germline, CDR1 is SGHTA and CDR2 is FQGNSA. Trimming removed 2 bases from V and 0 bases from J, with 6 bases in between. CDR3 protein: CASSLSRSTDTQYF. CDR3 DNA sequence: TGTGCCAGCAGCTTATCCAGAAGCACAGATACGCAGTATTTT.

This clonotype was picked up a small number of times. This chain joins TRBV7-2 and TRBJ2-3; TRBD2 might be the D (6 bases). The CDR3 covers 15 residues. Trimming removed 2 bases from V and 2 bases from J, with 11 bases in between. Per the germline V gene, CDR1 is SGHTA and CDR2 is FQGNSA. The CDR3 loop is CASSLSRGTTDTQYF. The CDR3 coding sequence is TGTGCCAGCAGCTTAAGTCGGGGGACCACAGATACGCAGTATTTT.

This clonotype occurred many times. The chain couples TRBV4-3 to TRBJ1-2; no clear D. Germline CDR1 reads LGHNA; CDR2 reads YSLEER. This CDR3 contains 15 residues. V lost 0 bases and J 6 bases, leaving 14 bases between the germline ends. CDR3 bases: TGCGCCAGCAGCCAAGAACCCACGGGGATCGATGGCTACACCTTC. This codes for CASSQEPTGIDGYTF.

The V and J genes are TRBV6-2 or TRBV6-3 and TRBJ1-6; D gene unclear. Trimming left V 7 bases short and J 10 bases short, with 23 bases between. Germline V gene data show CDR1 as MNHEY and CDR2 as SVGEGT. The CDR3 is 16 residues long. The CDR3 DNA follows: TGTGCCAGCACCAGCTCAGGCGGCTCGGGATACTCACCCCTCCACTTT. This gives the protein CASTSSGGSGYSPLHF.

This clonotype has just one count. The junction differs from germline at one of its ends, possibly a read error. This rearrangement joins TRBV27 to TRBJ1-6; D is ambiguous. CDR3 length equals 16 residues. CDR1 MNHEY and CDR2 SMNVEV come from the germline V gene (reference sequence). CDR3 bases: TGTGCCAGCAGTACCCCACAAGGTTCCTATAATTCATCCCTCCACTTT. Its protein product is CASSTPQGSYNSSLHF.

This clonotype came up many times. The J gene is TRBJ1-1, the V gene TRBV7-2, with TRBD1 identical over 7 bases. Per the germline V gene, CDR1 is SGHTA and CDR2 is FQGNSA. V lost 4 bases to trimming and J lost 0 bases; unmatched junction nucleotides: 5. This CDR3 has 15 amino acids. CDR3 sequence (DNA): TGTGCCAGCAGCTCGACAGGGACAATGAACACTGAAGCTTTCTTT. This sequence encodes CASSSTGTMNTEAFF.

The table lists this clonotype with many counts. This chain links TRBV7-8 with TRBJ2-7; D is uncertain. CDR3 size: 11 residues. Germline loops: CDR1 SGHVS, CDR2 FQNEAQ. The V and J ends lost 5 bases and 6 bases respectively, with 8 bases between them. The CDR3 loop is CASSAFREQYF. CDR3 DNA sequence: TGTGCCAGCAGCGCCTTCCGCGAGCAGTACTTC. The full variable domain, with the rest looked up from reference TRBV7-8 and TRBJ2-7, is GAGVSQSPRYKVAKRGQDVALRCDPISGHVSLFWYQQALGQGPEFLTYFQNEAQLDKSGLPSDRFFAERPEGSVSTLKIQRTQQEDSAVYLCASSAFREQYFGPGTRLTVT.